The TCR beta chain under discussion was sequenced for a study of blood T cell repertoires in COVID-19. Recruitment covered about two dozen US areas and drew participants whose ages spanned roughly 18 to 100 years. Participant-reported clinical history was the basis for cohort assignment. Recovery among Cohort 3 donors was established by two negative PCRs, clearance, or symptom resolution. Generated by immunoSEQ multiplex PCR, the TCRdb table keeps only in-frame clones and is missing some. This sample has roughly 290,000 clones; around 90% occur once, and the top ten carry 1.7%. Germline assignment: CDR1 SGHNT and CDR2 YYREEE (reference sequence). Trimming stripped 0 bases from V and 0 bases from J, with 17 bases between. The CDR3 runs 18 residues.

The clonotype comes from a woman between 40 and 50 years old who had recovered from COVID-19. The chain combines TRBV5-4 with TRBJ2-3; perhaps TRBD1 as D (5 bases). Sequencing input: PBMCs or T cells enriched from blood (not recorded which). The CDR3 reads CASSLVGIGHPSTDTQYF. The CDR3 bases are TGTGCCAGCAGCTTGGTGGGAATAGGACATCCCAGCACAGATACGCAGTATTTT.